This T cell receptor (beta chain) was captured by sequencing in a study of T cells in Graves' hyperthyroidism and ophthalmopathy. Amplification of TCR beta CDR3 regions was performed using RNA transcripts as template. TCR CDR3 regions were first amplified by RT-PCR with HTBI primers. Each CDR3 protein gets one entry after TCRdb re-called the multiplex PCR reads with MiXCR. Of about 520,000 distinct CDR3 sequences listed, roughly 24% are singletons. This clonotype was observed at least ten times. Because the CDR3's place on the DNA is in doubt, the DNA is left out and the CDR3 is given as listed by TCRdb. The V gene's germline CDR1 is MNHEY and CDR2 SMNVEV (reference sequence). The CDR3 has 13 amino acids, counting both end residues.

Sequences were obtained from blood. The source is a woman aged 25 to 39 with Graves' ophthalmopathy. This chain links TRBV27 with TRBJ1-5; no check of the table's D call, TRBD1, against the DNA was made. CDR3 residues: CASSLEREQPQHF.